The 28 T cell receptor beta chains below come from one sample, sequenced in a study of shared clonotypes between healthy human individuals. Naive CD8 cells comprised CD45RO-negative, CCR7-positively selected cells, excluding terminally differentiated effector memory CD45RA+ cells. Measured with immunoSEQ multiplex PCR; TCRdb has only the in-frame clones, and not every one. The table includes about 820,000 clones, around 93% detected once. The material sequenced was naive CD8+ T cells sorted from blood. The receptor source for this set is a man aged 25-45 years in good health.

Points on this clone: Other DNA sequences from this sample encode an identical CDR3 as well. V usage is TRBV5-4 and J usage is TRBJ1-3; the D is unclear. CDR1 and CDR2 from the germline V gene are SGHNT and YYREEE (reference sequence). Deletions cut 0 bases from V and 0 bases from J, with 7 bases between. CDR3 length equals 15 residues. The CDR3, as DNA: TGTGCCAGCAGCTTGGTAGGCAGCTCTGGAAACACCATATATTTT. Amino acid sequence: CASSLVGSSGNTIYF.

About this clone itself: At one end the junction does not follow the germline gene, possibly because of a read error. V usage is TRBV10-3 and J usage is TRBJ2-1; TRBD2 matches at 10 bases. CDR1 is ENHRY and CDR2 is SYGVKD in the germline V gene. The CDR3 is made up of 17 amino acids. The DNA for the CDR3 is TGTGCCATCGGTGATGGGCGAGGGACTAGCGAGGCAGCTGAGCAGTTCTTC. Translation: CAIGDGRGTSEAAEQFF.

The chain couples TRBV27 to TRBJ1-4; TRBD1 aligns across 7 bases. The CDR3 is 15 residues long. The germline V gene has CDR1 MNHEY and CDR2 SMNVEV (reference sequence). V lost 6 bases, J lost 5 bases, and 9 bases stayed unmatched. CDR3 nucleotide sequence: TGTGCCAGCAGAACCCGGGACAGACTAAATGAAAAACTGTTTTTT. It is translated as CASRTRDRLNEKLFF.

The genes are TRBV27 and TRBJ2-7; 16 nucleotides align to TRBD2. Losses at the gene ends were 7 bases for V and 3 bases for J; bases not matched to a gene: 9. The length of the CDR3 is 17 residues. Per germline, CDR1 MNHEY and CDR2 SMNVEV (reference sequence). In nucleotides, the CDR3 is TGTGCCAGCAAGAAAGGGACTAGCGGGAGGGGGAACTACGAGCAGTACTTC. As protein: CASKKGTSGRGNYEQYF.

The chain recombines TRBV7-9 with TRBJ1-1, with 7 positions matching TRBD1. Germline CDR1 and CDR2: SEHNR and FQNEAQ (reference sequence). V was pared by 5 bases and J by 5 bases, with 5 bases of the junction left unmatched. The CDR3 has 13 amino acids. DNA for the CDR3: TGTGCCAGCAGCCTTGACAGGGCGACTGAAGCTTTCTTT. Translated, it gives CASSLDRATEAFF.

This rearrangement joins TRBV6-6 to TRBJ1-1; D possibly corresponds to TRBD1 (6 bases). CDR1 and CDR2 (germline): MNHNY, SVGAGI (reference sequence). The CDR3 contains 11 residues. Trimming stripped 2 bases from V and 11 bases from J, with 9 bases between. This chain's CDR3 is CASSYEGGAFF. The CDR3 nucleotides read TGTGCCAGCAGTTACGAGGGGGGGGCTTTCTTT.

The CDR3 DNA is TGCAGCGTTGAATTCACAACCTCATGGGCCCAAGAGACCCAGTACTTC. Its protein is CSVEFTTSWAQETQYF. The chain uses TRBV29-1 and TRBJ2-5; D is ambiguous. From germline, CDR1 is SQVTM and CDR2 ANQGSEA. CDR3 size: 16 residues. V shed 2 bases and J shed 1 base, with 17 bases lying between them. Combining the CDR3 with reference TRBV29-1 and TRBJ2-5 gives the whole variable domain SAVISQKPSRDICQRGTSLTIQCQVDSQVTMMFWYRQQPGQSLTLIATANQGSEATYESGFVIDKFPISRPNLTFSTLTVSNMSPEDSSIYLCSVEFTTSWAQETQYFGPGTRLLVL.

Of note for this clone: The sample holds other DNA sequences that translate to the same CDR3. CDR3 coding DNA: TGTGCCAGCAGAGGAAGGAACGAGCAGTACTTC. Translated: CASRGRNEQYF. The chain recombines TRBV2 with TRBJ2-7; no clear D. CDR1 is SNHLY, CDR2 FYNNEI, per germline. V was pared by 6 bases and J by 5 bases, with 8 bases between. The CDR3 length is 11 residues.

The chain combines TRBV7-9 with TRBJ2-5, with 10 bases lining up with TRBD2. The CDR3 runs 15 residues. CDR1 and CDR2 (germline): SEHNR, FQNEAQ (reference sequence). With 4 bases clipped from V and 0 bases from J, the junction kept 2 bases outside the gene matches. The CDR3 nucleotides are TGTGCCAGCAGCTCCCTAGCGGGAGACCAAGAGACCCAGTACTTC. Amino acids: CASSSLAGDQETQYF.

The chain combines TRBV5-1 with TRBJ2-1; tentative D call: TRBD1 (5 bases). Trimming cost V 0 bases and J 8 bases, with 12 bases left between them. Per the germline V gene, CDR1 is SGHRS and CDR2 is YFSETQ. The CDR3 is made up of 14 amino acids. The CDR3 DNA reads as TGCGCCAGCAGCTTGGAACAGGCAGTGGATGAGCAGTTCTTC. Amino acids: CASSLEQAVDEQFF.

V and J are TRBV5-4 and TRBJ2-1; D not resolved. Trimming removed 4 bases from V and 9 bases from J, with 11 bases in between. Per germline, CDR1 SGHNT and CDR2 YYREEE (reference sequence). The length of the CDR3 is 12 residues. Here the CDR3 DNA reads TGTGCCAGCAGCATACCAACAGTTGAGCAGTTCTTC. Its protein product is CASSIPTVEQFF.

This clone has a single count. The V gene is TRBV7-9, the J gene TRBJ2-2; D remains ambiguous. Germline CDR1 and CDR2: SEHNR and FQNEAQ (reference sequence). This CDR3 has 18 residues. Between the trimmed V and J ends, which lost 4 bases and 0 bases, there was a span of 18 bases. The CDR3 reads CASSSTLGRAANTGELFF. DNA for the CDR3: TGTGCCAGCAGCTCCACCTTAGGAAGGGCGGCGAACACCGGGGAGCTGTTTTTT.

On this clone: The identical CDR3 is also encoded by other nucleotide sequences in the sample. This chain joins TRBV4-1 and TRBJ2-7, with TRBD1 matching over 8 bases. The CDR3 runs 14 residues. The junction had 2 bases not matched to a gene; V was cut back by 3 bases and J by 1 base. Germline V lookup: CDR1 MGHRA, CDR2 YSYEKL. The chain's CDR3 is CASSQDRASYEQYF. Written as DNA, the CDR3 is TGCGCCAGCAGCCAGGACAGGGCTTCCTACGAGCAGTACTTC.

The chain couples TRBV7-9 to TRBJ1-4, with a weak D call TRBD1 (5 bases). The CDR3 spans 12 residues. V lost 11 bases and J 7 bases, leaving 14 bases between the germline ends. CDR1 is SEHNR and CDR2 is FQNEAQ in the germline V gene (reference sequence). The CDR3 DNA is TGTGCCGGCGAGGGGTTGGGTGAAAAACTGTTTTTT. Its translation: CAGEGLGEKLFF.

The CDR3 here is CASSYSGPPYNEQFF. The CDR3 coding sequence is TGTGCCAGCAGTTACTCTGGTCCCCCCTACAATGAGCAGTTCTTC. V and J are TRBV6-5 and TRBJ2-1; no clear D gene. V gave up 0 bases and J gave up 2 bases, with 8 bases separating them. The germline V gene has CDR1 MNHEY and CDR2 SVGAGI. The CDR3 is 15 amino acids.

This sequence joins TRBV28 and TRBJ1-5, with 11 bases matching TRBD1. J lost 7 bases, V lost 3 bases, and 8 bases had no gene match. This CDR3 region has 16 residues. Germline CDR1 MDHEN, CDR2 SYDVKM. The CDR3 loop reads CASSFYGTGGRQPQHF. The DNA for the CDR3 is TGTGCCAGCAGTTTTTATGGGACAGGGGGACGGCAGCCCCAGCATTTT.

This clone has just one count. The V and J genes are TRBV28 and TRBJ1-2; D call uncertain. Trimming took 6 bases from V and 7 from J, leaving 9 bases between them. This CDR3 has 11 residues. Germline V CDR1 and CDR2: MDHEN, SYDVKM. The CDR3 DNA reads as TGTGCCAGCAGCCATGGGGTTGGCTACACCTTC. It translates to CASSHGVGYTF.

The J gene is TRBJ1-1, the V gene TRBV29-1; tentative D call: TRBD1 (5 bases). Per germline, CDR1 SQVTM and CDR2 ANQGSEA. Trimming pared 6 bases from V and 7 bases from J, leaving 15 bases between. The CDR3 is 12 residues long. The CDR3 region is CSVPAMGGEAFF. The DNA of the CDR3 is TGCAGCGTGCCCGCGATGGGGGGTGAAGCTTTCTTT.

The chain recombines TRBV6-5 with TRBJ2-1; D not certain. Germline CDR1 and CDR2: MNHEY and SVGAGI. With 7 bases removed from V and 5 bases from J, the gap between germline ends came to 12 bases. CDR3 length: 13 amino acids. This CDR3 is CASTSSSHNEQFF. The CDR3 bases are TGTGCCAGCACCAGTAGTAGTCACAATGAGCAGTTCTTC.

The V call is TRBV28, the J call TRBJ2-6; D is unclear. The germline CDR1 and CDR2 sequences are MDHEN and SYDVKM. V was cut by 5 bases and J by 4 bases, with 12 bases left in between. The length of the CDR3 is 15 residues. CDR3 in DNA: TGTGCCAGCAGTACCTGGAAACAGGGGGCCAACGTCCTGACTTTC. Translated, it gives CASSTWKQGANVLTF.

This clone was detected once. Distinct nucleotide sequences in the sample also encode this CDR3. The chain has TRBV14 and TRBJ2-7; D ambiguous. The CDR3 contains 12 residues. In germline, CDR1 is SGHDN, CDR2 FVKESK. V gave up 1 base and J gave up 3 bases, with 4 bases separating them. The CDR3 region has the DNA TGTGCCAGCAGCCAAGCTGGCTACGAGCAGTACTTC. It is translated as CASSQAGYEQYF.

This chain joins TRBV9 and TRBJ2-2, with D maybe TRBD1 (7 bases). There are 15 residues in the CDR3. The V end was cut by 6 bases, the J end by 5 bases, with 17 bases between. CDR1 SGDLS and CDR2 YYNGEE come from the germline V gene. The CDR3 DNA reads as TGTGCCAGCACGCCGGAGGGGGCACGGACCGGGGAGCTGTTTTTT. It codes for CASTPEGARTGELFF.

The rearrangement links TRBV27 to TRBJ2-7; TRBD1 agrees at 7 bases. Trimming at V came to 2 bases and at J to 6 bases, leaving 7 bases not matched to a gene. CDR3 length: 14 residues. Germline values: CDR1 MNHEY, CDR2 SMNVEV (reference sequence). The CDR3 nucleotides read TGTGCCAGCAGTTTAAGGGGGCGAGGGCGCGAGCAGTACTTC. Translated: CASSLRGRGREQYF.

The rearrangement links TRBV2 to TRBJ1-5; D is ambiguous. Trimming pared 8 bases from V and 4 bases from J, leaving 12 bases between. CDR1 and CDR2 (germline): SNHLY, FYNNEI. The CDR3 totals 13 residues. The CDR3 here is CASPDRRNQPQHF. In DNA, the CDR3 is TGTGCCAGCCCGGACCGCAGAAATCAGCCCCAGCATTTT.

The CDR3 DNA is TGTGCCTGGAGGCAGGGCCCGGGGATTGCAACTAATGAAAAACTGTTTTTT. This sequence encodes CAWRQGPGIATNEKLFF. The chain is built from TRBV30 and TRBJ1-4; D is possibly TRBD1 (5 bases). The V end lost 3 bases, the J end lost 0 bases, and 17 bases lay between the germline ends. Germline assignment: CDR1 GTSNPN and CDR2 SVGIG (reference sequence). The CDR3 has 17 amino acids.

J is TRBJ2-5 and V is TRBV7-9; D is possibly TRBD2 (6 bases). Trimming stripped 6 bases from V and 2 bases from J, with 13 bases between. CDR1 SEHNR and CDR2 FQNEAQ come from the germline V gene (reference sequence). The CDR3 consists of 14 residues. CDR3 sequence reads: CASSLAGRQETQYF. The CDR3 region has the DNA TGTGCCAGCAGTTTGGCGGGGAGACAAGAGACCCAGTACTTC.

V usage is TRBV6-4 and J usage is TRBJ2-1; D call uncertain. The V gene lost 4 bases and the J gene lost 6 bases, with 4 bases spanning the gap. This CDR3 spans 11 amino acids. Germline lookup yields CDR1 MRHNA and CDR2 SNTAGT. The CDR3 nucleotides are TGTGCCAGCAGTGCCGGCAATGAGCAGTTCTTC. It encodes CASSAGNEQFF.

This chain links TRBV7-2 with TRBJ2-1, with D hard to call. V was cut by 3 bases and J by 8 bases, with 11 bases left in between. The CDR3 is made up of 13 amino acids. Germline V CDR1 and CDR2: SGHTA, FQGNSA. The CDR3 spells CASSLDWGDEQFF. The CDR3 nucleotides are TGTGCCAGCAGCTTGGATTGGGGTGATGAGCAGTTCTTC.